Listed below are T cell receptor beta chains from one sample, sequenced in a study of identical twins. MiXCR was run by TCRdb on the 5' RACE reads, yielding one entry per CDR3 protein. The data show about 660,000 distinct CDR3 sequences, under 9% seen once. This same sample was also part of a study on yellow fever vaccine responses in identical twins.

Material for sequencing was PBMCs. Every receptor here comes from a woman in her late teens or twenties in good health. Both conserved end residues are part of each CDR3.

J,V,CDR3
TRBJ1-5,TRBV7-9,CASSLSGTGQRAQPQHF
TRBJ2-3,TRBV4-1,CASSQGGTGTHPSTDTQYF
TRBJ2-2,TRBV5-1,CASSLVLAGGPETGELFF
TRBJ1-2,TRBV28,CASMGQENYGYTF
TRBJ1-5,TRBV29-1,CSVGGQGGQPQHF
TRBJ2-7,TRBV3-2,CASSSERTGVNSYEQYF
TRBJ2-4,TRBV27,CASSGHAKNIQYF
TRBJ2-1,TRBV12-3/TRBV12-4,CASSLLAGGTDEQFF
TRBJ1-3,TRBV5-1,CASSGGYSGNTIYF
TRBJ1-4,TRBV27,CASSSATNEKLFF
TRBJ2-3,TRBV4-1,CASSQDGAGSGTDTQYF
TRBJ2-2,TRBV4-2,CASSQDVILRQLTSNTGELFF
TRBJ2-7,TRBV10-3,CAISDRDGPSYEQYF